Listed here are 3 T cell receptor beta chains from one sample, sequenced in a study of cytomegalovirus exposure and HLA in healthy donors (dated by TCRdb to between 2016 and 2019). To prepare the library, the immunoSEQ multiplex PCR assay was applied. This immuneACCESS table, as held by TCRdb, lists in-frame sequences with V and J called but not all clones. Of the missing ones, under half trace to an unresolved V gene in checked studies; the others have no known cause. The sample has approximately 230,000 clones on record, approximately 84% of them singletons. More than 10% of the sample belongs to the ten largest clones. The sample was PBMCs. Receptors were obtained from a man between 18 and 29 years old in good health and CMV-seropositive.

There are a few counts of this clone. The rearrangement links TRBV7-2 to TRBJ1-1; TRBD1 matches 7 bases. There are 14 residues in the CDR3. CDR1 SGHTA and CDR2 FQGNSA come from the germline V gene. V was clipped by 1 base and J by 4 bases; unmatched bases: 3. The CDR3 protein is CASSLGRQGTEAFF. The CDR3 DNA sequence: TGTGCCAGCAGCTTAGGCCGACAGGGCACTGAAGCTTTCTTT.

The V call is TRBV27, the J call TRBJ2-2; either TRBD1 or TRBD2 may fit D (8 bases each). Germline V gene lookup returns CDR1 MNHEY and CDR2 SMNVEV (reference sequence). With 6 bases removed from V and 7 bases from J, the gap between germline ends came to 24 bases. The CDR3 has 17 residues. CDR3 nucleotides: TGTGCCAGCAGCCGGACAGGGAGTAGCGGGACGGGCGGGGAGCTGTTTTTT. Protein sequence: CASSRTGSSGTGGELFF.

J is TRBJ2-3 and V is TRBV5-1, with 8 bases aligning to TRBD2. This CDR3 contains 14 residues. Germline V CDR1 and CDR2: SGHRS, YFSETQ. V was pared by 4 bases and J by 5 bases, with 6 bases of the junction left unmatched. The CDR3 loop is CASSAGTRGDTQYF. The CDR3 DNA is TGCGCCAGCAGCGCCGGGACTAGAGGAGATACGCAGTATTTT. The entire variable domain, with the rest obtained from reference TRBV5-1 and TRBJ2-3, is as follows: KAGVTQTPRYLIKTRGQQVTLSCSPISGHRSVSWYQQTPGQGLQFLFEYFSETQRNKGNFPGRFSGRQFSNSRSEMNVSTLELGDSALYLCASSAGTRGDTQYFGPGTRLTVL.